This entry concerns a single TCR beta chain. Its antigen remains unknown. Profiled with immunoSEQ multiplex PCR; TCRdb holds only in-frame clones, not every one. Of over 150,000 clones in the sample, 75% to 90% were seen once. V was clipped by 5 bases and J by 3 bases, with 9 bases between them. Germline V gene data show CDR1 as SGHRS and CDR2 as YFSETQ. The CDR3 is 12 amino acids. The source of the sample is a study of T cell responses to AZD1222 COVID-19 vaccine. The overall study: Analysis merged second doses at about 4 or about 12 weeks.

Whole-study results and caveats: In the spike-specific TCR repertoire, nearly half reportedly target unmutated variant regions. Spike-spanning, vaccine-associated CD4 TCRs were dominant at 160-218 and 743-854.

Sequencing used peripheral blood, obtained on day 0 of AZD1222 vaccination. The receptor's source is an adult in good health. The chain couples TRBV5-1 to TRBJ2-7, with TRBD1 as a possible D gene (5 bases). The CDR3 region has the DNA TGCGCCAGCAGAGTACAGGTCTACGAGCAGTACTTC. Translated: CASRVQVYEQYF.